This entry is about one TCR beta chain. The target antigen is unknown. cDNA came from about 0.5 to 1 ug RNA primed by random hexamers. TCRdb itself ran the immunoSEQ multiplex PCR reads through MiXCR, one entry per CDR3 protein. Altogether some 150,000 distinct CDR3 sequences are present, 95% being singletons, with the ten largest covering roughly 0.14%. Under recently defined diagnostic criteria, the patients with Susac syndrome qualified as having definite or probable disease. The data were taken from a study of CD8 T cells in Susac syndrome. Study observations and caveats: No clonal expansion appeared among CD4+ T cells in Susac patients.

The clonotype was recovered from a human donor with Susac syndrome. The sample was CD4+ T cells from PBMCs.

The CDR3: CASSAGGGKETQYF. CDR3 in DNA: TGTGCCAGCAGTGCAGGTGGGGGGAAAGAGACCCAGTACTTC. The V call is TRBV12-3 or TRBV12-4, the J call TRBJ2-5; weak D call: TRBD2 (6 bases). Trimming took 5 bases from V and 3 from J, leaving 13 bases between them. The CDR3 contains 14 residues.